This TCR beta chain is drawn from a study of blood T cell repertoires in COVID-19. In the study overall: The study drew acute and convalescent COVID-19 samples from the United States, Italy and Spain. PBMCs, B-cell-depleted T cells, or T cells were the source of the cDNA or gDNA that made up the material.

Original methodology: Reference gene primer amplification in the assay estimated nucleated cell counts. Sequencing was performed with immunoSEQ multiplex PCR; in TCRdb, only in-frame clones are kept and a portion is missing. V and J calls and clone size follow that table, whereas D and trimming were derived from the DNA. Here the sample spans fewer than 400,000 clones, about nine tenths being singletons. Seattle participants joined during active infection and were tracked over time. Germline CDR1 reads SGHRS; CDR2 reads YFSETQ. The CDR3 has 14 residues. V dropped 2 bases and J dropped 4 bases, with 12 bases sitting between them.

This receptor was obtained from a woman aged 25-40 years with COVID-19, enrolled during active disease. Specimen: peripheral blood. The chain recombines TRBV5-1 with TRBJ1-1, with D possibly matching TRBD1 (6 bases). The CDR3 sequence: CASSLSGAVTEAFF. CDR3 coding DNA: TGCGCCAGCAGCTTATCAGGGGCCGTCACTGAAGCTTTCTTT. The whole variable domain, filled in from reference TRBV5-1 and TRBJ1-1, reads KAGVTQTPRYLIKTRGQQVTLSCSPISGHRSVSWYQQTPGQGLQFLFEYFSETQRNKGNFPGRFSGRQFSNSRSEMNVSTLELGDSALYLCASSLSGAVTEAFFGQGTRLTVV.